This T cell receptor beta chain appears in the sequencing data of a study of glioma-infiltrating T cells. Study overall: Before surgery, glioma patients received dexamethasone for at most six days.

Study results and limitations: Patients with low tissue-blood divergence carried a signature set of shared blood CDR3 motifs. Tissue-blood divergence was below expectation in non-neoplastic patients, above in gliomas.

The CDR3 numbers 17 amino acids, ends counted. Germline assignment: CDR1 SGHTA and CDR2 FQGNSA. The iRepertoire nested amplicon-rescue multiplex PCR amplified TCR alpha and beta CDR3s from RNA. For one-step reverse transcription and amplification, 100-400 ng of tissue mRNA or PBMC total RNA was used. TCRdb reanalysed the multiplex PCR reads using MiXCR and keeps one entry per CDR3 protein. The repertoire holds 300,000 to 450,000 distinct CDR3 sequences, with 41% as singletons. In the case of this clonotype: The antigen remains undetermined. Because the CDR3's place on the DNA is in doubt, the DNA is left out and the CDR3 is given as listed by TCRdb.

Source material: glioma tissue, nonneoplastic brain tissue, or PBMCs (not recorded which). The chain is built from TRBV7-2 and TRBJ2-6; TRBD1, the table's D call, was not compared with the DNA. This clonotype was sampled from a human donor with low-grade glioma or glioblastoma, undergoing nonglioma brain surgery, or in good health (not recorded which). This chain's CDR3 is CASTRQRPTSVANVLTF.